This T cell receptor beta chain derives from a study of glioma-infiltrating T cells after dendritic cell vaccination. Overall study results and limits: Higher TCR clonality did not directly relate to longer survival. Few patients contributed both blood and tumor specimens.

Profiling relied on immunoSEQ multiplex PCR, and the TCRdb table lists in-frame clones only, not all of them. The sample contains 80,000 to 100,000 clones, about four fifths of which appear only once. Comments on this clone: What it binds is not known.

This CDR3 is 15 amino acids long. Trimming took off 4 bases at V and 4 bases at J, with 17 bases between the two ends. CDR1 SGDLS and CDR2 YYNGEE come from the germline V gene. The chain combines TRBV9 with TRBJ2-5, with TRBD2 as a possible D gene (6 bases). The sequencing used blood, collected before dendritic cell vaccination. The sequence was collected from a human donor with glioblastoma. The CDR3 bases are TGTGCCAGCAGCCCCCACCTAGCGATGGGAGAGACCCAGTACTTC. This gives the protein CASSPHLAMGETQYF.